These 15 T cell receptor beta chains share one sample of origin, sequenced in a study of cytomegalovirus exposure and HLA in healthy donors. Primers included in the PCR were 60 Vbeta and 13 Jbeta primers. The table came from immunoSEQ multiplex PCR; TCRdb's copy has only in-frame clones and leaves some out. The sample lists some 150,000 clones, approximately 86% seen once, with under 8.5% in the top ten. The sequenced sample was PBMCs. These receptors were obtained from a woman aged 45-65 years in good health and CMV-seropositive.

This clone showed up just a few times. The chain carries TRBV6-5 and TRBJ1-1; TRBD1 matches 10 bases. The V and J ends lost 4 bases and 4 bases, in that order; junction bases with no gene match: 6. Germline V lookup: CDR1 MNHEY, CDR2 SVGAGI. This CDR3 contains 15 residues. The CDR3 is CASSFRDRGRTEAFF. CDR3 DNA: TGTGCCAGCAGTTTCCGGGACAGGGGTCGCACTGAAGCTTTCTTT.

This chain uses TRBV7-2 with TRBJ1-1; D is ambiguous. V shed 3 bases and J shed 3 bases, with 11 bases lying between them. Germline V CDR1 and CDR2: SGHTA, FQGNSA. This CDR3 is 14 amino acids long. The CDR3 DNA reads as TGTGCCAGCAGCTTTGGTCAGTTCGACACTGAAGCTTTCTTT. It yields the protein CASSFGQFDTEAFF.

V and J are TRBV4-3 and TRBJ2-1; 8 bases fit TRBD1. V lost 4 bases and J lost 4; bases outside the gene matches: 12. This CDR3 region has 17 residues. Germline CDR1 is LGHNA and CDR2 is YSLEER. The CDR3 sequence is CASSRLRGQNDYNEQFF. CDR3 in DNA: TGCGCCAGCAGCCGCCTCAGGGGGCAAAATGATTACAATGAGCAGTTCTTC.

The chain has TRBV19 and TRBJ1-2; no firm D call. Trimming left V 9 bases short and J 5 bases short, with 10 bases between. CDR1 LNHDA and CDR2 SQIVND come from the germline V gene (reference sequence). The length of the CDR3 is 11 residues. This CDR3 is CASQTVYGYTF. CDR3 nucleotides: TGTGCCAGCCAAACAGTATATGGCTACACCTTC. Using reference TRBV19 and TRBJ1-2 for the parts outside the CDR3, the full variable domain is DGGITQSPKYLFRKEGQNVTLSCEQNLNHDAMYWYRQDPGQGLRLIYYSQIVNDFQKGDIAEGYSVSREKKESFPLTVTSAQKNPTAFYLCASQTVYGYTFGSGTRLTVV.

The J gene is TRBJ2-3, the V gene TRBV6-1; D uncertain. CDR1 is MNHNS and CDR2 is SASEGT in the germline V gene. The V gene lost 1 base and the J gene lost 5 bases, with 4 bases spanning the gap. The CDR3 spans 12 residues. DNA of the CDR3: TGTGCCAGCAGTGAAGGGAGAGATACGCAGTATTTT. Amino acid sequence: CASSEGRDTQYF.

The rearrangement uses TRBV28 and TRBJ2-3, with D tentatively TRBD2 (6 bases). Trimming left V 4 bases short and J 5 bases short, with 16 bases between. Germline loops: CDR1 MDHEN, CDR2 SYDVKM. This CDR3 is 15 amino acids long. The CDR3 region has the DNA TGTGCCAGCAGTTCTCCGGAGGAGGGGCGAGATACGCAGTATTTT. Translating it yields CASSSPEEGRDTQYF.

The rearrangement joins TRBV6-5 to TRBJ1-5; 8 bases fit TRBD1. Per the germline V gene, CDR1 is MNHEY and CDR2 is SVGAGI. After removal of 6 bases from V and 2 bases from J, the junction contained 0 bases not matched to a gene. The CDR3 has 13 amino acids. The CDR3 region has the DNA TGTGCCAGCAGGACAGGGGGCAATCAGCCCCAGCATTTT. This sequence encodes CASRTGGNQPQHF.

J is TRBJ2-5 and V is TRBV25-1; 7 positions match TRBD1. CDR1 and CDR2 (germline): MGHDK, SYGVNS. This CDR3 region has 15 residues. The V and J ends lost 7 bases and 0 bases, in that order; junction bases with no gene match: 8. The CDR3 DNA follows: TGTGCCAGCACCGAAGAGGACAGGTACCAAGAGACCCAGTACTTC. Its protein product is CASTEEDRYQETQYF.

The chain recombines TRBV7-9 with TRBJ1-1; D not resolved. Deletions cut 5 bases from V and 5 bases from J, with 6 bases between. The CDR3 runs to 11 residues. Germline V gene data show CDR1 as SEHNR and CDR2 as FQNEAQ (reference sequence). The CDR3: CASSRGTEAFF. The CDR3 nucleotides are TGTGCCAGCAGCCGGGGAACTGAAGCTTTCTTT.

The rearrangement links TRBV2 to TRBJ2-2; 9 positions match TRBD1. The CDR3 sequence is 14 residues long. The germline V gene has CDR1 SNHLY and CDR2 FYNNEI. Trimming took 6 bases from V and 5 from J; bases not matched to a gene: 4. Here the CDR3 reads CASRGQGTTGELFF. CDR3 nucleotide sequence: TGTGCCAGCAGAGGACAGGGGACGACCGGGGAGCTGTTTTTT. The entire variable domain, with the rest obtained from reference TRBV2 and TRBJ2-2, is as follows: EPEVTQTPSHQVTQMGQEVILRCVPISNHLYFYWYRQILGQKVEFLVSFYNNEISEKSEIFDDQFSVERPDGSNFTLKIRSTKLEDSAMYFCASRGQGTTGELFFGEGSRLTVL.

The gene calls are TRBV2 and TRBJ1-5; TRBD1 agrees at 8 bases. Trimming took 7 bases from V and 5 from J; bases not matched to a gene: 4. The CDR3 is made up of 13 amino acids. The germline gives CDR1 SNHLY, CDR2 FYNNEI. For the CDR3, the DNA is TGTGCCAGCAAAAAGACAGGGGATCAGCCCCAGCATTTT. Protein: CASKKTGDQPQHF.

This sequence joins TRBV4-1 and TRBJ2-7; 8 bases are shared with TRBD2. V lost 0 bases to trimming and J lost 4 bases; unmatched junction nucleotides: 5. Germline assignment: CDR1 MGHRA and CDR2 YSYEKL. CDR3 length: 15 residues. DNA of the CDR3: TGCGCCAGCAGCCAAGATTGGAGCGGGAGATACGAGCAGTACTTC. Translated: CASSQDWSGRYEQYF.

This clone appeared once. V is TRBV30 and J is TRBJ1-2; 12 positions agree with TRBD1. Germline CDR1 is GTSNPN and CDR2 is SVGIG (reference sequence). V shed 0 bases, J shed 8 bases, and the junction held 7 bases outside the gene matches. The CDR3 runs to 15 residues. This CDR3 reads CAWSVRDRGQGGYTF. DNA for the CDR3: TGTGCCTGGAGTGTGCGGGACAGGGGGCAAGGGGGCTACACCTTC.

A remark on this clone: Other DNA sequences in this specimen translate into the identical CDR3. J is TRBJ2-1 and V is TRBV11-2; D might be TRBD2 (6 bases). V lost 0 bases and J lost 0, with 6 bases in between. Germline CDR1 is SGHAT and CDR2 is FQNNGV. The CDR3 has 15 residues. This CDR3 is CASSLDGSSYNEQFF. For the CDR3, the DNA is TGTGCCAGCAGCTTAGACGGGAGCTCCTACAATGAGCAGTTCTTC. Supplemented by reference TRBV11-2 and TRBJ2-1, the full variable domain reads EAGVAQSPRYKIIEKRQSVAFWCNPISGHATLYWYQQILGQGPKLLIQFQNNGVVDDSQLPKDRFSAERLKGVDSTLKIQPAKLEDSAVYLCASSLDGSSYNEQFFGPGTRLTVL.

This chain links TRBV7-2 with TRBJ1-5; weak D call: TRBD1 (5 bases). CDR1 is SGHTA, CDR2 FQGNSA, per germline. This CDR3 has 14 residues. V was cut by 4 bases and J by 4 bases, with 11 bases left in between. The CDR3 DNA reads as TGTGCCAGCAGCTCAACAGGAAGAAATCAGCCCCAGCATTTT. This codes for CASSSTGRNQPQHF.